This T cell receptor beta chain comes out of a study of Tregs in tolerant kidney transplant recipients. Clones were sequenced by immunoSEQ multiplex PCR, and TCRdb holds only the in-frame ones, with some missing. The repertoire has 30,000 or so clones, under 90% of them found once; the top ten carry 2% to 2.5%. This CDR3 contains 12 residues. Trimming took 5 bases from V and 4 from J, leaving 8 bases between them. The V gene's germline CDR1 is MNHEY and CDR2 SVGAGI. As concerns this clone: Its antigen remains unknown.

Input material: Tregs from blood cultured with allogeneic cells. The chain couples TRBV6-5 to TRBJ1-2; TRBD1 might be the D (5 bases). This receptor was obtained from a human donor in good health. This chain's CDR3 is CASSDRSYGYTF. The CDR3 DNA reads as TGTGCCAGCAGTGACAGAAGCTATGGCTACACCTTC.